This T cell receptor (beta chain) was obtained from a study of blood T cell repertoires in COVID-19. At the level of the study: T cells, B-cell-depleted T cells, or PBMCs supplied cDNA or gDNA.

Some clones are missing from TCRdb's copy, which holds only in-frame ones; the method was immunoSEQ multiplex PCR. The table includes fewer than 450,000 clones, 88% detected once. This clone occurred once. The CDR3 is 17 amino acids. Looked up from germline, CDR1 is SGHAT and CDR2 is FQNNGV. After removal of 4 bases from V and 4 bases from J, the junction contained 9 bases not matched to a gene. The clonotype was recovered from a woman between 40 and 55 years old with acute COVID-19. Sequencing was done on a sample of PBMCs or T cells enriched from blood (not recorded which). This chain links TRBV11-2 with TRBJ2-1; 11 nucleotides line up with TRBD2. CDR3 amino acids: CASSSRLAGSVYNEQFF. DNA for the CDR3: TGTGCCAGCAGCTCGAGACTAGCGGGGTCAGTATACAATGAGCAGTTCTTC.